This TCR beta chain stems from a study of patients and donors after allogeneic stem cell transplantation. Trimming took 2 bases from V and 5 from J, leaving 12 bases between them. Looked up from germline, CDR1 is MNHEY and CDR2 is SVGAGI. The CDR3 has 14 residues. Each CDR3 protein is one row after TCRdb ran MiXCR on the RT-PCR reads. In the table there are hundreds of thousands of distinct CDR3 sequences, roughly 17% of which are singletons. This clonotype was observed at least ten times. Sample: blood, either unsorted or a sorted T cell fraction (not recorded which). The origin of this receptor is a human donor who was either an allogeneic HSCT recipient or a stem cell or donor lymphocyte infusion donor (not recorded which). It is not recorded whose cells these are; they may come from a transplant donor. The chain has TRBV6-5 and TRBJ2-5, with TRBD1 as a possible D gene (6 bases). In DNA form, the CDR3 reads TGTGCCAGCAGTTACCTGGGGCAGGGGGAGACCCAGTACTTC. Amino acids: CASSYLGQGETQYF.